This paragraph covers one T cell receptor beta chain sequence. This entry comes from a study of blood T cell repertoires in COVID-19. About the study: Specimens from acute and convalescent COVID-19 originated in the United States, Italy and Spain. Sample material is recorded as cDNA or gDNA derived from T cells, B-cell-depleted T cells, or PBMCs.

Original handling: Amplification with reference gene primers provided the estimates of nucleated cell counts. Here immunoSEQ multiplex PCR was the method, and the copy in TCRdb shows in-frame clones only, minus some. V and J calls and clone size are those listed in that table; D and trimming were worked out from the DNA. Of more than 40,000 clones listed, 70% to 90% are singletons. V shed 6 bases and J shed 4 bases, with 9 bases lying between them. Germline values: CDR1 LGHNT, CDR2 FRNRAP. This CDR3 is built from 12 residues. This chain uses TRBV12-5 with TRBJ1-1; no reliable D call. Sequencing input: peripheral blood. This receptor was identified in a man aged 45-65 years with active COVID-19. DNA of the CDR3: TGTGCTAGTGGATCTATCTTCACTGAAGCTTTCTTT. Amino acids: CASGSIFTEAFF.